This T cell receptor beta chain was retrieved from a study of T cell repertoires in cytomegalovirus infection. General study points: Individuals carrying CMV plus the relevant HLA were identified by cumulative frequency of public TCR beta families.

CDR1 SGHTA and CDR2 FQGNSA come from the germline V gene. V was trimmed by 1 base and J by 9 bases, leaving 19 bases between them. CDR3 length: 16 amino acids. TCRdb reprocessed the reads with MiXCR, giving one entry per CDR3 protein. The table records a few hundred thousand distinct CDR3 sequences, around 13% of them present only once. This clonotype was detected a few times. Its matching antigen is unknown. The TCR sequence derives from a human donor in good health (CMV status not recorded). Some clones in this sample may be carry-over from other donors' samples. V gene TRBV7-2 combines with J gene TRBJ2-1; D is tentatively TRBD1 or TRBD2 (5 bases each). Sequenced material: PBMCs. CDR3 nucleotides: TGTGCCAGCAGCTTAGAGGGGTTGCGCGGTGGAGGTGAGCAGTTCTTC. Translated: CASSLEGLRGGGEQFF.